This T cell receptor beta chain was recorded in a study of CD8 T cells in ankylosing spondylitis. TCRdb itself ran the 5' RACE reads through MiXCR, one entry per CDR3 protein. The table lists 250,000 to 300,000 distinct CDR3 sequences, around 20% of them singletons, with roughly 8% in the top ten. On this clonotype: Its antigen remains unknown. The junction and the germline gene differ at one end; a read error may be behind it.

Overall study findings and caveats: Disease-associated clones were reportedly significantly overrepresented in matched ankylosing spondylitis synovial fluid.

There are 16 residues in the CDR3. The germline V gene encodes CDR1 SGHAT and CDR2 FQNNGV. Specimen: blood, either unsorted or a sorted T cell fraction (not recorded which). The V call is TRBV11-2, the J call TRBJ2-1; no clear D. The sequence came from a male donor with ankylosing spondylitis or in good health (not recorded which). CDR3 sequence reads: CAGSSLAYNSYNEQFF. In DNA form, the CDR3 reads TGTGCCGGCAGCTCCCTCGCCTATAACTCCTACAATGAGCAGTTCTTC.